These 31 T cell receptor beta chains were all obtained from the same sample, sequenced in a study of CD8 T cells in ankylosing spondylitis. Study-wide results and caveats: There was a TCR beta motif, made of several highly homologous variants, that appeared characteristic of ankylosing spondylitis blood.

Their antigen targets remain unknown. TCRdb used MiXCR to reprocess the 5' RACE reads, holding one entry per CDR3 protein. The sample has about 500,000 distinct CDR3 sequences; less than 6% are singletons. The sample consisted of blood, either unsorted or a sorted T cell fraction (not recorded which). The receptors shown here come from a male donor with ankylosing spondylitis.

This clonotype was observed many times. This chain links TRBV29-1 with TRBJ2-2; D may be TRBD1 or TRBD2 (6 bases each). Germline assignment: CDR1 SQVTM and CDR2 ANQGSEA. Trimming pared 2 bases from V and 6 bases from J, leaving 13 bases between. CDR3 length: 14 amino acids. The CDR3 protein is CSVERGVGAGELFF. CDR3 in DNA: TGCAGCGTTGAAAGGGGGGTTGGTGCCGGGGAGCTGTTTTTT.

This clonotype came up a few times. The chain joins TRBV7-2 to TRBJ1-3; D remains unclear. The germline V gene encodes CDR1 SGHTA and CDR2 FQGNSA. V was cut by 0 bases and J by 9 bases, with 9 bases left in between. The CDR3 runs to 13 residues. CDR3 nucleotides: TGTGCCAGCAGCTTAGCCCCGGGCCGCACCATATATTTT. It codes for CASSLAPGRTIYF. The whole variable domain, filled in from reference TRBV7-2 and TRBJ1-3, reads GAGVSQSPSNKVTEKGKDVELRCDPISGHTALYWYRQSLGQGLEFLIYFQGNSAPDKSGLPSDRFSAERTGGSVSTLTIQRTQQEDSAVYLCASSLAPGRTIYFGEGSWLTVV.

This clonotype came up many times. V usage is TRBV7-2 and J usage is TRBJ2-2; possibly TRBD1 for D (6 bases). V was clipped by 3 bases and J by 8 bases, with 13 bases between them. The CDR3 has 14 residues. Germline CDR1 and CDR2: SGHTA and FQGNSA. The CDR3 nucleotides read TGTGCCAGCAGCTTCCAGGGGCAGTCGGGGGAGCTGTTTTTT. Translated, it gives CASSFQGQSGELFF.

There are many counts of this clonotype. This chain joins TRBV5-6 and TRBJ2-4; D tentatively reads TRBD1 or TRBD2 (5 bases each). CDR3 length: 17 amino acids. V lost 5 bases, J lost 3 bases, and 21 bases lay in between. From germline, CDR1 is SGHDT and CDR2 YYEEEE. The CDR3 region is CASSRMGVGAGKNIQYF. The CDR3 DNA is TGTGCCAGCAGTAGGATGGGGGTAGGGGCAGGCAAAAACATTCAGTACTTC.

This clonotype was counted at least ten times. The gene calls are TRBV20-1 and TRBJ2-5; D ambiguous. The CDR3 spans 13 residues. Germline lookup yields CDR1 DFQATT and CDR2 SNEGSKA (reference sequence). The germline V and J ends were trimmed by 2 bases and 1 base, with 8 bases remaining between them. CDR3 nucleotide sequence: TGCAGTGCTAGAATACTTCCCCAAGAGACCCAGTACTTC. Translation: CSARILPQETQYF.

This clonotype was seen repeatedly, ten times or more. The CDR3 is CASSLKAGGPIEQYF. CDR3 nucleotide sequence: TGCGCCAGCAGCTTGAAAGCGGGAGGGCCGATTGAGCAGTACTTC. This rearrangement joins TRBV5-1 to TRBJ2-7; TRBD2 agrees at 10 bases. J gave up 7 bases and V 1 base, and 8 bases lay outside the gene matches. Germline V gene sequence: CDR1 SGHRS, CDR2 YFSETQ. This CDR3 comprises 15 residues.

This clonotype was detected many times. The rearrangement joins TRBV28 to TRBJ2-1; no firm D call. The V and J ends lost 3 bases and 7 bases respectively, with 16 bases between them. The CDR3 has 15 amino acids. From germline, CDR1 is MDHEN and CDR2 SYDVKM. The CDR3 DNA reads as TGTGCCAGCAGTTTGGGTAGGTTAAGGGAAAATGAGCAGTTCTTC. It yields the protein CASSLGRLRENEQFF. Full variable domain (rest looked up from reference TRBV28 and TRBJ2-1): DVKVTQSSRYLVKRTGEKVFLECVQDMDHENMFWYRQDPGLGLRLIYFSYDVKMKEKGDIPEGYSVSREKKERFSLILESASTNQTSMYLCASSLGRLRENEQFFGPGTRLTVL.

This clonotype has a count of ten or more. This chain links TRBV4-3 with TRBJ2-7, with TRBD1 matching over 11 bases. The CDR3 covers 16 residues. Germline CDR1 reads LGHNA; CDR2 reads YSLEER. V dropped 0 bases and J dropped 6; count of bases not matched to a gene: 7. The CDR3 DNA reads TGCGCCAGCAGCCAAGAAAAAGGACAGGGGGCGAGCGAGCAGTACTTC. Translation: CASSQEKGQGASEQYF.

V and J are TRBV11-2 and TRBJ2-2; 9 nucleotides agree with TRBD2. Germline V gene data show CDR1 as SGHAT and CDR2 as FQNNGV. After removal of 2 bases from V and 5 bases from J, the junction contained 9 bases not matched to a gene. This CDR3 has 17 residues. The CDR3 coding sequence is TGTGCCAGCAGCTTAAACTACCCTAGCGGGGTTACCGGGGAGCTGTTTTTT. It is translated as CASSLNYPSGVTGELFF.

This clonotype was counted at least ten times. The V call is TRBV5-1, the J call TRBJ2-5; 12 bases align to TRBD2. The ends lost 4 bases at V and 5 bases at J; junction bases unmatched: 3. Germline lookup yields CDR1 SGHRS and CDR2 YFSETQ. The CDR3 sequence is 14 residues long. The CDR3 DNA reads TGCGCCAGCAGCCCGGGGACTAGCGGGGAGACCCAGTACTTC. Translated: CASSPGTSGETQYF.

This clonotype was seen ten or more times. CDR3 nucleotide sequence: TGTGCCACCAGCAGAGTTGCTTCCCACAATGAGCAGTTCTTC. Amino acids: CATSRVASHNEQFF. The chain employs TRBV15 and TRBJ2-1; D uncertain. V lost 1 base, J lost 5 bases, and 9 bases lay in between. This CDR3 comprises 14 residues. The germline V gene has CDR1 LNHNV and CDR2 YYDKDF (reference sequence).

This clonotype was counted at least ten times. The genes are TRBV12-3 or TRBV12-4 and TRBJ1-2, with D unclear. V lost 4 bases, J lost 3 bases, and 12 bases lay in between. The CDR3 extends over 14 amino acids. CDR3 nucleotide sequence: TGTGCCAGCAGTTATAAGGGCAAATACTATGGCTACACCTTC. Amino acids: CASSYKGKYYGYTF.

This clonotype has a count of ten or more. This chain joins TRBV27 and TRBJ2-5; no firm D call. The CDR3 sequence is 14 residues long. Trimming took 4 bases from V and 4 from J, leaving 13 bases between them. Germline lookup yields CDR1 MNHEY and CDR2 SMNVEV (reference sequence). The CDR3 coding sequence is TGTGCCAGCAGTTCCCAATACTTCGGAGAGACCCAGTACTTC. This encodes CASSSQYFGETQYF.

In this sample, this clonotype turned up many times. The chain uses TRBV18 and TRBJ2-1, with 11 bases identical to TRBD2. The CDR3 is 15 amino acids. With 3 bases clipped from V and 6 bases from J, the junction kept 4 bases outside the gene matches. Germline CDR1 is KGHSH and CDR2 is LQKENI. For the CDR3, the DNA is TGTGCCAGCTCACCGGGGGGACTAGCGGTCAATGAGCAGTTCTTC. This sequence encodes CASSPGGLAVNEQFF.

This clonotype was seen ten or more times. The V and J genes are TRBV20-1 and TRBJ1-2, with no clear D. V lost 4 bases and J 0 bases, leaving 12 bases between the germline ends. The CDR3 length is 14 residues. The V gene's germline CDR1 is DFQATT and CDR2 SNEGSKA (reference sequence). The CDR3 protein is CSAKSGEANYGYTF. CDR3 bases: TGCAGTGCTAAGTCGGGTGAGGCTAACTATGGCTACACCTTC.

This clonotype has ten or more counts. The rearrangement uses TRBV10-2 and TRBJ2-5, with 7 bases matching TRBD2. Germline CDR1 WSHSY, CDR2 SAAADI. The CDR3 sequence is 14 residues long. Trimming cost V 1 base and J 2 bases; bases outside gene matches: 1. CDR3 coding DNA: TGCGCCAGCAGTGAGTGGGAGGGACAAGAGACCCAGTACTTC. This encodes CASSEWEGQETQYF.

This clonotype was seen only a few times. V gene TRBV18 combines with J gene TRBJ2-5; 13 bases line up with TRBD2. This CDR3 has 17 residues. Per germline, CDR1 KGHSH and CDR2 LQKENI. Losses at the gene ends were 5 bases for V and 4 bases for J; bases not matched to a gene: 10. CDR3 in DNA: TGTGCCAGCTCATCGATCGCACTAGCGGGAGGGGGAGAGACCCAGTACTTC. It codes for CASSSIALAGGGETQYF. The full variable domain, in which reference TRBV18 and TRBJ2-5 provide the parts outside the CDR3, is NAGVMQNPRHLVRRRGQEARLRCSPMKGHSHVYWYRQLPEEGLKFMVYLQKENIIDESGMPKERFSAEFPKEGPSILRIQQVVRGDSAAYFCASSSIALAGGGETQYFGPGTRLLVL.

In this sample, this clonotype turned up many times. This chain uses TRBV9 with TRBJ2-6, with 7 bases aligning to TRBD1. This CDR3 region has 19 residues. The trim removed 4 bases at V and 0 bases at J, leaving 13 bases unmatched. CDR1 is SGDLS and CDR2 is YYNGEE in the germline V gene. The CDR3 here is CASSPNPGQSNSGANVLTF. The CDR3 DNA sequence: TGTGCCAGCAGCCCGAACCCGGGACAGTCTAACTCTGGGGCCAACGTCCTGACTTTC.

This clonotype was seen at least ten times. V and J are TRBV20-1 and TRBJ2-1; D gene ambiguous. V was pared by 0 bases and J by 4 bases, with 7 bases between. Germline V CDR1 and CDR2: DFQATT, SNEGSKA (reference sequence). The CDR3 has 13 residues. CDR3 residues: CSARDLLYNEQFF. The CDR3 nucleotides read TGCAGTGCTAGAGATCTCCTTTACAATGAGCAGTTCTTC.

Remarks on this clonotype: It may be a read error: a sequence one base away is much more abundant. The V call is TRBV6-2 or TRBV6-3, the J call TRBJ2-3; 7 positions match TRBD2. V lost 8 bases, J lost 2 bases, and 13 bases stayed unmatched. CDR3 length: 16 amino acids. Germline lookup yields CDR1 MNHEY and CDR2 SVGEGT. The CDR3 reads CASRSFRTRTTDTQYF. The CDR3 region has the DNA TGTGCCAGCCGCAGCTTCCGGACTAGAACCACAGATACGCAGTATTTT.

This clonotype was observed many times. The chain is built from TRBV5-1 and TRBJ1-1; tentative D call: TRBD1 (5 bases). V gave up 2 bases and J gave up 3 bases, with 14 bases separating them. The CDR3 contains 15 residues. Germline CDR1 reads SGHRS; CDR2 reads YFSETQ. The CDR3 here is CASSLTGRIDTEAFF. The CDR3 region has the DNA TGCGCCAGCAGCTTAACAGGTAGGATCGACACTGAAGCTTTCTTT.

The sample holds a few counts of this clonotype. One end of the junction does not line up with germline, which may come from a read error. The chain joins TRBV20-1 to TRBJ2-4, with a tentative D call TRBD2 (5 bases). Germline V lookup: CDR1 DFQATT, CDR2 SNEGSKA (reference sequence). This CDR3 comprises 17 residues. CDR3: CCARDYSEGYAKNIQYF. Here the CDR3 DNA reads TGCTGTGCTAGAGATTATAGTGAGGGCTACGCCAAAAACATTCAGTACTTC.

This clonotype was picked up many times. The CDR3: CASSRSGQRDIDSNQPQHF. The CDR3, as DNA: TGTGCCAGCAGTCGAAGCGGACAGAGGGATATTGATAGCAATCAGCCCCAGCATTTT. This chain joins TRBV4-2 and TRBJ1-5, with D possibly TRBD1 on 6 matching bases. This CDR3 is built from 19 residues. Germline CDR1 LGHNA, CDR2 YNFKEQ. Trimming took off 6 bases at V and 0 bases at J, with 24 bases between the two ends.

This clonotype was observed at least ten times. The rearrangement links TRBV5-1 to TRBJ1-2; the D is unclear. The CDR3 has 15 amino acids. The germline V and J ends were trimmed by 1 base and 7 bases, with 17 bases remaining between them. Germline CDR1 is SGHRS and CDR2 is YFSETQ. CDR3 sequence: CASSLTGTTPPGYTF. The CDR3 DNA sequence: TGCGCCAGCAGCTTGACTGGCACAACCCCTCCTGGCTACACCTTC.

The J gene is TRBJ2-7, the V gene TRBV9, with 8 bases that match TRBD2. The CDR3 consists of 16 residues. With 4 bases clipped from V and 2 bases from J, the junction kept 11 bases outside the gene matches. Germline CDR1 SGDLS, CDR2 YYNGEE. The CDR3 spells CASSPRGGLGPYEQYF. The CDR3 DNA is TGTGCCAGCAGCCCTCGGGGGGGCCTCGGCCCCTACGAGCAGTACTTC.

This clonotype was detected many times. V usage is TRBV4-2 and J usage is TRBJ1-6; D gene ambiguous. V lost 0 bases and J lost 9, with 12 bases in between. CDR1 LGHNA and CDR2 YNFKEQ come from the germline V gene. The CDR3 length is 15 residues. The CDR3 loop is CASSQERGHSSPLHF. CDR3 DNA sequence: TGTGCCAGCAGCCAAGAACGAGGGCATAGTTCACCCCTCCACTTT.

V and J are TRBV7-6 and TRBJ2-5; the D is unclear. Germline loops: CDR1 SGHVS, CDR2 FNYEAQ. Trimming pared 5 bases from V and 7 bases from J, leaving 20 bases between. The CDR3 covers 15 residues. CDR3 nucleotide sequence: TGTGCCAGCAGCCCCATGGCTTCAGGCCACGGGACCCAGTACTTC. Translating gives CASSPMASGHGTQYF.

There are many counts of this clonotype. V gene TRBV27 combines with J gene TRBJ1-5; D unresolved. Trimming removed 6 bases at V and 0 bases at J, with 6 bases between. The CDR3 has 13 residues. CDR1 is MNHEY, CDR2 SMNVEV, per germline (reference sequence). The CDR3 nucleotides read TGTGCCAGCAGGGAAGATAGCAATCAGCCCCAGCATTTT. Encoded protein: CASREDSNQPQHF.

This clonotype was observed at least ten times. This chain joins TRBV29-1 and TRBJ2-7; 11 positions agree with TRBD1. The V and J ends lost 4 bases and 5 bases, in that order; junction bases with no gene match: 10. Germline V lookup: CDR1 SQVTM, CDR2 ANQGSEA. This CDR3 contains 15 residues. CDR3 residues: CSVGVSWTGGHEQYF. CDR3 DNA sequence: TGCAGCGTTGGCGTTTCCTGGACAGGGGGCCACGAGCAGTACTTC.

A remark on this clonotype: A clone one base away is much larger, so this may be a read error. V and J are TRBV10-3 and TRBJ2-3, with D possibly matching TRBD2 (5 bases). This CDR3 has 14 residues. CDR1 and CDR2 (germline): ENHRY, SYGVKD. Trimming pared 6 bases from V and 1 base from J, leaving 11 bases between. The DNA of the CDR3 is TGTGCCATCAGGGCTAGAGCGGGCACAGATACGCAGTATTTT. Protein product: CAIRARAGTDTQYF.

In its sample, this clonotype was seen many times. The CDR3 region is CATGTAGETQYF. The CDR3 DNA reads TGTGCCACCGGGACAGCGGGAGAGACCCAGTACTTC. The chain joins TRBV6-5 to TRBJ2-5; a possible D gene is TRBD1 (7 bases). The CDR3 length is 12 residues. V lost 10 bases to trimming and J lost 4 bases, with 13 bases between them. Germline CDR1 and CDR2: MNHEY and SVGAGI.